The rows below give T cell receptor beta chains drawn from one sample of a study of cytomegalovirus exposure and HLA in healthy donors. Data came from immunoSEQ multiplex PCR; TCRdb stores just in-frame clones and leaves some out. The sample yields approximately 120,000 clones, around three quarters seen once. Sequencing input: PBMCs. The origin of the receptors is a female donor in good health and CMV-seronegative. Each CDR3 is given with its conserved first and last residue. D genes are given only for firm matches. Size tells how often a clone was seen (once, few, many) or the class of an expanded clone, and some rows leave it out.

V	J	D	size	CDR3	DNA
TRBV30	TRBJ2-4	TRBD1	-	CAWTRQGVDSSIQYF	TGTGCCTGGACCAGACAGGGTGTTGATTCGAGCATTCAGTACTTC
TRBV4-2	TRBJ1-3	-	-	CASSQAAEHTIYF	TGTGCCAGCAGCCAAGCCGCCGAGCACACCATATATTTT
TRBV28	TRBJ1-2	TRBD1	-	CASSAQGAGGAVGSYGYTF	TGTGCCAGCAGCGCTCAGGGGGCAGGAGGTGCAGTGGGGTCCTATGGCTACACCTTC
TRBV19	TRBJ1-5	-	-	CASSGGTRPGGAQHF	TGTGCCAGTAGCGGAGGGACCCGCCCCGGAGGAGCCCAGCATTTT
TRBV4-1	TRBJ2-4	TRBD1	-	CASSPSGTGGLKNIQYF	TGCGCCAGCAGCCCTTCCGGGACAGGGGGCCTCAAAAACATTCAGTACTTC
TRBV27	TRBJ2-1	TRBD2	-	CASSLVSGGKNEQFF	TGTGCCAGCAGTTTGGTTAGCGGGGGGAAGAATGAGCAGTTCTTC
TRBV4-1	TRBJ1-4	-	-	CASSQVRGEKLFF	TGCGCCAGCAGCCAAGTAAGAGGGGAAAAACTGTTTTTT
TRBV2	TRBJ2-1	TRBD2	-	CASRGTSGSHEQFF	TGTGCCAGCAGGGGGACTAGCGGGAGCCATGAGCAGTTCTTC
TRBV2	TRBJ2-1	TRBD2	-	CASSKTSGDNEQFF	TGTGCCAGCAGTAAAACTAGCGGGGACAATGAGCAGTTCTTC
TRBV7-8	TRBJ2-2	TRBD2	-	CASSLSGRWTGELFF	TGTGCCAGCAGCTTAAGCGGGAGATGGACCGGGGAGCTGTTTTTT
TRBV19	TRBJ1-5	-	few	CASTEVNRGAQHF	TGTGCCAGTACAGAGGTCAACCGGGGAGCCCAGCATTTT
TRBV7-7	TRBJ2-7	TRBD1	few	CASSLGQGANYEQYF	TGTGCTAGCAGCTTAGGACAGGGGGCCAACTACGAGCAGTACTTC
TRBV5-4	TRBJ2-7	TRBD2	once	CASSLGTSTYEQYF	TGTGCCAGCAGCCTAGGGACTAGCACCTACGAGCAGTACTTC
TRBV9	TRBJ1-2	TRBD1	-	CASSVDHRGYGGYTF	TGTGCCAGCAGCGTAGATCACAGGGGGTATGGTGGCTACACCTTC
TRBV7-6	TRBJ2-1	-	-	CASSLAPAGYNEQFF	TGTGCCAGCAGCTTAGCTCCCGCGGGGTACAATGAGCAGTTCTTC
TRBV28	TRBJ1-4	TRBD1	-	CASSRDSAATNEKLFF	TGTGCCAGCAGCCGGGACAGTGCCGCAACTAATGAAAAACTGTTTTTT
TRBV2	TRBJ1-1	TRBD1	-	CASNRQGRNTEAFF	TGTGCCAGCAACAGACAGGGTAGGAACACTGAAGCTTTCTTT
TRBV6-1	TRBJ2-3	-	-	CASSRDTDTQYF	TGTGCCAGCAGCCGGGACACAGATACGCAGTATTTT
TRBV28	TRBJ2-7	-	-	CASSLPVLVIGSYEQYF	TGTGCCAGCAGTTTGCCCGTACTAGTAATCGGTAGCTACGAGCAGTACTTC
TRBV6-5	TRBJ2-2	-	-	CASSPTRNTGELFF	TGTGCCAGCAGTCCGACACGAAACACCGGGGAGCTGTTTTTT
TRBV7-6	TRBJ1-3	-	-	CASSLPAGPGNTIYF	TGTGCCAGCAGCTTGCCGGCGGGGCCGGGAAACACCATATATTTT
TRBV6-1	TRBJ2-3	-	once	CASSTTGYTDTQYF	TGTGCCAGCAGCACAACAGGGTACACAGATACGCAGTATTTT
TRBV6-1	TRBJ2-2	-	few	CASNQGDTGELFF	TGTGCCAGCAACCAAGGGGACACCGGGGAGCTGTTTTTT
TRBV11-2	TRBJ1-4	TRBD1	-	CASMPRQGGRSNEKLFF	TGTGCCAGCATGCCAAGACAGGGGGGACGGAGTAATGAAAAACTGTTTTTT
TRBV29-1	TRBJ2-3	-	-	CSVPPQRLRGTDTQYF	TGCAGCGTTCCCCCCCAGCGGTTGAGGGGCACAGATACGCAGTATTTT
TRBV5-1	TRBJ2-7	TRBD2	few	CASSLEGSGSVEQYF	TGCGCCAGCAGCTTGGAGGGTAGCGGGAGCGTCGAGCAGTACTTC
TRBV6-1	TRBJ1-1	-	-	CASSEVPYTEAFF	TGTGCCAGCAGTGAAGTCCCCTACACTGAAGCTTTCTTT
TRBV2	TRBJ2-3	TRBD1	few	CAIQGQGSTDTQYF	TGTGCCATCCAAGGACAGGGGAGCACAGATACGCAGTATTTT
TRBV5-1	TRBJ2-1	TRBD2	-	CASSNPGLHNEQFF	TGCGCCAGCAGCAACCCGGGACTACACAATGAGCAGTTCTTC
TRBV29-1	TRBJ1-2	-	-	CSAREAVNYGYTF	TGCAGCGCACGCGAAGCGGTAAACTATGGCTACACCTTC
TRBV5-1	TRBJ2-2	TRBD1	few	CAIQGTGELFF	TGCGCCATACAGGGGACCGGGGAGCTGTTTTTT
TRBV10-1	TRBJ2-1	TRBD1	-	CASSDPDRGHEQFF	TGCGCCAGCAGCGATCCGGACAGGGGGCATGAGCAGTTCTTC
TRBV6-5	TRBJ2-3	TRBD1	-	CASSLAGGGTDTQYF	TGTGCCAGCAGTCTCGCAGGGGGCGGGACAGATACGCAGTATTTT
TRBV28	TRBJ2-5	-	-	CASRSGIETQYF	TGTGCCAGCAGATCAGGGATTGAGACCCAGTACTTC
TRBV18	TRBJ1-2	-	-	CASSPGATVSYGYTF	TGTGCCAGCTCACCAGGGGCCACAGTGTCCTATGGCTACACCTTC
TRBV10-3	TRBJ2-7	-	once	CAISDRQAGSYEQYF	TGTGCCATCAGTGATCGGCAGGCTGGCTCCTACGAGCAGTACTTC
TRBV5-1	TRBJ1-4	TRBD1	-	CASSRGQENEKLFF	TGCGCCAGCAGCCGTGGACAGGAGAATGAAAAACTGTTTTTT
TRBV5-4	TRBJ2-3	-	-	CASSRDLAAPGTDTQYF	TGTGCCAGCAGCCGGGATCTGGCGGCGCCGGGCACAGATACGCAGTATTTT
TRBV27	TRBJ2-1	TRBD2	-	CASRLAGGLSEQFF	TGTGCCAGCAGACTAGCGGGAGGGCTATCTGAGCAGTTCTTC
TRBV18	TRBJ1-1	TRBD1	-	CASSPRQGENTEAFF	TGTGCCAGCTCACCCAGACAGGGCGAGAACACTGAAGCTTTCTTT
TRBV5-1	TRBJ2-7	TRBD1	once	CASSLEGQGPYEQYF	TGCGCCAGCAGCTTGGAGGGACAGGGACCCTACGAGCAGTACTTC
TRBV7-9	TRBJ2-3	TRBD2	-	CASSSPGGGATDTQYF	TGTGCCAGCAGCTCCCCGGGCGGGGGGGCTACAGATACGCAGTATTTT
TRBV28	TRBJ2-7	TRBD1	few	CASSPWGQGAANEQYF	TGTGCCAGCAGCCCTTGGGGACAGGGGGCGGCCAACGAGCAGTACTTC
TRBV4-1	TRBJ2-2	-	few	CASSHLGEVPNTGELFF	TGCGCCAGCAGCCATTTGGGAGAAGTTCCGAACACCGGGGAGCTGTTTTTT
TRBV5-1	TRBJ1-6	-	-	CASSLVRGDSPLHF	TGCGCCAGCAGCTTGGTAAGGGGTGATTCACCCCTCCACTTT
TRBV21-1	TRBJ1-5	-	-	CASTTLGTDNQPQHF	TGTGCCAGCACTACCCTTGGGACAGATAATCAGCCCCAGCATTTT
TRBV6-5	TRBJ1-6	-	few	CATDSVSNSPLHF	TGTGCCACCGACAGTGTCTCCAACTCACCCCTCCACTTT
TRBV5-1	TRBJ1-1	TRBD1	-	CASSPQGMNTEAFF	TGCGCCAGCAGTCCACAGGGGATGAACACTGAAGCTTTCTTT
TRBV5-1	TRBJ2-7	-	-	CASSLAAQAEQYF	TGCGCCAGCAGCTTGGCCGCACAGGCCGAGCAGTACTTC
TRBV10-2	TRBJ1-1	-	-	CASTGGGTEAFF	TGCGCCAGCACGGGGGGGGGCACTGAAGCTTTCTTT
TRBV27	TRBJ2-2	TRBD2	once	CASSSKGWVASGLNTGELFF	TGTGCCAGCAGTTCAAAAGGATGGGTGGCTAGCGGCCTTAACACCGGGGAGCTGTTTTTT
TRBV28	TRBJ2-2	-	-	CASSQIQGGELFF	TGTGCCAGCAGTCAGATCCAGGGGGGGGAGCTGTTTTTT
TRBV11-2	TRBJ1-1	-	once	CASSLERNLEAFF	TGTGCCAGCAGCTTAGAGAGAAACCTTGAAGCTTTCTTT
TRBV25-1	TRBJ2-5	TRBD2	few	CASSPEGRVETQYF	TGTGCCAGCAGCCCGGAGGGGAGGGTAGAGACCCAGTACTTC
TRBV28	TRBJ1-2	TRBD1	-	CASRLTGGAGGYTF	TGTGCCAGCAGACTCACAGGGGGCGCGGGTGGCTACACCTTC
TRBV10-2	TRBJ1-2	-	-	CASSDRPGGYTF	TGCGCCAGCAGCGACAGGCCTGGGGGCTACACCTTC
TRBV27	TRBJ2-7	TRBD2	-	CASSVLGGGREYEQYF	TGTGCCAGCAGTGTCCTCGGGGGCGGGAGGGAGTACGAGCAGTACTTC